This paragraph covers one T cell receptor beta chain sequence. Antigen: not known. This CDR3 contains 13 residues. CDR1 is GTSNPN and CDR2 is SVGIG in the germline V gene (reference sequence). The V gene lost 3 bases and the J gene lost 3 bases, with 6 bases spanning the gap. PCR primers comprised 60 Vbeta and 13 Jbeta primers. Assay: immunoSEQ multiplex PCR; the TCRdb copy retains only in-frame clones and omits some. This sample has about 120,000 clones, with approximately 83% found just once. The sample belongs to a study of cytomegalovirus exposure and HLA in healthy donors. Whole-study context: Approximately 85 million unique TCRs from HLA-typed donors were held in an early data release. General study findings and limits: Association with HLA alleles at 0.05 false discovery rate was found for 15,000 or so TCR beta sequences in a later analysis. A later analysis showed TCR association rates differing by HLA locus, peaking at DRB1 and lowest at HLA-C.

The rearrangement links TRBV30 to TRBJ1-6; D ambiguous. The sample consisted of PBMCs. The TCR comes from a woman aged 40 to 55 in good health and CMV-seropositive. For the CDR3, the DNA is TGTGCCTGGAGGCCCTACTATAATTCACCCCTCCACTTT. Encoded protein: CAWRPYYNSPLHF.